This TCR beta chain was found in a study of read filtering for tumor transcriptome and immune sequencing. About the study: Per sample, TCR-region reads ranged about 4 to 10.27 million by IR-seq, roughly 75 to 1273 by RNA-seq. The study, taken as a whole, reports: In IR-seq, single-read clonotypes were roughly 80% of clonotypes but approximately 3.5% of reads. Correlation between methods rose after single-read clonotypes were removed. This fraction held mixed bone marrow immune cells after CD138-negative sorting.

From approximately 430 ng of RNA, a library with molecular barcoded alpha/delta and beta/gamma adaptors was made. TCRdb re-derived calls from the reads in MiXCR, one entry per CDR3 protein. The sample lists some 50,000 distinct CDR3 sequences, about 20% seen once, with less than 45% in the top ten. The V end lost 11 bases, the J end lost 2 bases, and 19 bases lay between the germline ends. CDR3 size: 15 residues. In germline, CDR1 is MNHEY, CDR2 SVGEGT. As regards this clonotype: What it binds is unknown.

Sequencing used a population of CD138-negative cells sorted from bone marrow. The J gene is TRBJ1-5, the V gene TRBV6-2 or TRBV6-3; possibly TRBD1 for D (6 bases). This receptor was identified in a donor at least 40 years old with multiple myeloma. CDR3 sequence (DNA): TGTGCCGGCCATAAAAGGAACAGGGGCAATCAGCCCCAGCATTTT. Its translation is CAGHKRNRGNQPQHF.